This T cell receptor (beta chain) was recorded in a study of shared clonotypes between healthy human individuals. TCRdb's table, derived via immunoSEQ multiplex PCR, lists solely in-frame clones and lacks some. The sample includes about 680,000 clones, about 92% of them seen just once. The V gene lost 7 bases and the J gene lost 5 bases, with 10 bases spanning the gap. Germline CDR1 is SGDLS and CDR2 is YYNGEE. The CDR3 length is 12 residues. Naive CD8 cells comprised CD45RO-negative, CCR7-positively selected cells, excluding terminally differentiated effector memory CD45RA+ cells. A note on this clone: Its specificity is unknown.

Whole-study results and caveats: Approximately 4.5% was the fraction of naive CD4 clonotypes found shared across several donors.

The material sequenced was naive CD8+ T cells sorted from blood. The TCR sequence derives from a man aged 25-45 years in good health. This rearrangement joins TRBV9 to TRBJ2-1; no firm D call. The CDR3 DNA is TGTGCCAGCGAGAAGGCTCACAATGAGCAGTTCTTC. Encoded protein: CASEKAHNEQFF.